Listed here is a single T cell receptor beta chain. The naive CD8 population came from CD45RO-negative cells selected for CCR7, without terminally differentiated effector memory CD45RA+ cells. Every one of the donors was a Caucasian adult that lived in Nashville, Tennessee. The source of the sample is a study of shared clonotypes between healthy human individuals. Study in general: CD4 naive cells filled three plates per donor, CD4 memory three, CD8 naive two and CD8 memory one.

Sequencing was performed with immunoSEQ multiplex PCR; in TCRdb, only in-frame clones are kept and a portion is missing. The sample shows around 560,000 clones, 85% to 95% of them seen only once. This receptor was obtained from a woman in her 30s in good health. The sequenced sample was naive CD8+ T cells sorted from blood.

As DNA, the CDR3 is TGTGCCAGCAGTTTCGGGACAACCGTACGGGAAAAACTGTTTTTT. Encoded protein: CASSFGTTVREKLFF. V and J are TRBV28 and TRBJ1-4; D might be TRBD1 (6 bases). V was pared by 3 bases and J by 8 bases, with 16 bases between. The CDR3 runs 15 residues. Germline V gene data show CDR1 as MDHEN and CDR2 as SYDVKM.